A selection of T cell receptor beta chains follows, all from one sample in a study of beta chain features in type 1 diabetes. The repertoire was sequenced with immunoSEQ multiplex PCR; TCRdb's copy has only in-frame clones and lacks some. The sample holds 200,000 to 250,000 clones; approximately 14% are singletons and the top ten take approximately 0.02%. The sequenced sample consisted of naive CD4+ T cells from blood. The source of these receptors is a man between 25 and 39 years old with type 1 diabetes. CDR3s include the opening cysteine and the closing phenylalanine or tryptophan. D genes are given only for firm matches. Not all rows give a size; the values are once, few, many and, for expanded clones, a class.

clone_size	cdr3_length	v_call	j_call	d_call	cdr3_aa	cdr3_nt
NA	15	TRBV7-9	TRBJ1-5	TRBD1	CASSFGTGGDQPQHF	TGTGCCAGCAGCTTTGGGACAGGGGGAGATCAGCCCCAGCATTTT
few	15	TRBV2	TRBJ2-5	NA	CASSADSGLRETQYF	TGTGCCAGCAGTGCGGACAGCGGCCTGCGAGAGACCCAGTACTTC
few	15	TRBV30	TRBJ2-7	TRBD2	CAWNPRLAESYEQYF	TGTGCCTGGAACCCCCGGCTAGCGGAGTCCTACGAGCAGTACTTC
NA	16	TRBV6-1	TRBJ2-1	TRBD1	CASSDSGQGTYNEQFF	TGTGCCAGCAGTGATTCAGGACAGGGAACCTACAATGAGCAGTTCTTC
NA	13	TRBV30	TRBJ2-5	NA	CAWSLGGGETQYF	TGTGCCTGGAGTCTCGGCGGAGGAGAGACCCAGTACTTC
few	15	TRBV30	TRBJ1-4	NA	CAWSVPTAGDEKLFF	TGTGCCTGGTCAGTTCCGACGGCCGGGGATGAAAAACTGTTTTTT
NA	14	TRBV19	TRBJ1-5	NA	CASSISIEHQPQHF	TGTGCCAGTAGTATTTCGATAGAGCATCAGCCCCAGCATTTT
NA	14	TRBV4-1	TRBJ1-2	NA	CASSRDTANYGYTF	TGCGCCAGCAGCCGGGACACTGCGAACTATGGCTACACCTTC
few	13	TRBV29-1	TRBJ1-1	TRBD1	CSVTGQGETEAFF	TGCAGCGTTACGGGACAGGGGGAGACTGAAGCTTTCTTT
NA	15	TRBV4-1	TRBJ1-1	TRBD1	CASQRQGSWNTEAFF	TGCGCCAGCCAACGACAGGGCTCATGGAACACTGAAGCTTTCTTT
few	16	TRBV9	TRBJ1-2	NA	CASSVVPGHREYGYTF	TGTGCCAGCAGCGTTGTACCGGGACACCGGGAATATGGCTACACCTTC
NA	15	TRBV4-1	TRBJ1-4	NA	CASSQPGQTNEKLFF	TGCGCCAGCAGCCAACCAGGACAGACTAATGAAAAACTGTTTTTT
NA	13	TRBV10-3	TRBJ2-7	NA	CAISGLYGREQYF	TGTGCCATCAGTGGTCTCTATGGGAGGGAGCAGTACTTC
NA	13	TRBV25-1	TRBJ1-2	NA	CASSVLFGDGYTF	TGTGCCAGCAGTGTTCTCTTCGGGGATGGCTACACCTTC
NA	13	TRBV7-9	TRBJ2-3	NA	CASGKGITDTQYF	TGTGCCAGTGGTAAGGGGATCACAGATACGCAGTATTTT
many	12	TRBV30	TRBJ1-2	TRBD1	CAWSETGRGYTF	TGTGCCTGGAGTGAGACAGGGAGAGGCTACACCTTC
few	16	TRBV5-1	TRBJ2-5	TRBD1	CASSLRTGGGGETQYF	TGCGCCAGCAGCTTGAGGACAGGGGGCGGCGGAGAGACCCAGTACTTC
NA	12	TRBV25-1	TRBJ2-1	NA	CASKTQGNEQFF	TGTGCCAGCAAGACACAGGGCAATGAGCAGTTCTTC
NA	14	TRBV23-1	TRBJ2-3	TRBD2	CASRWPGGPDTQYF	TGCGCCAGCAGGTGGCCGGGAGGGCCAGATACGCAGTATTTT
NA	11	TRBV10-3	TRBJ2-5	TRBD2	CAIMGGETQYF	TGTGCCATCATGGGGGGGGAGACCCAGTACTTC
NA	13	TRBV4-1	TRBJ2-5	TRBD2	CDPGLAGGETQYF	TGTGATCCCGGACTAGCGGGAGGAGAGACCCAGTACTTC
few	13	TRBV18	TRBJ1-3	NA	CASGEEPGNTIYF	TGTGCCAGCGGGGAGGAGCCTGGAAACACCATATATTTT
few	14	TRBV7-2	TRBJ2-7	NA	CASSFPVVSGEQYF	TGTGCCAGCAGCTTCCCAGTAGTTTCGGGCGAGCAGTACTTC
few	14	TRBV27	TRBJ1-5	NA	CASSLWPDNQPQHF	TGTGCCAGCAGTTTGTGGCCTGACAATCAGCCCCAGCATTTT
NA	15	TRBV7-9	TRBJ2-1	TRBD1	CASSLGQGGINEQFF	TGTGCCAGCAGCTTAGGACAGGGGGGTATCAATGAGCAGTTCTTC
NA	13	TRBV7-9	TRBJ1-1	NA	CASSRGVNTEAFF	TGTGCCAGCAGCCGGGGGGTTAACACTGAAGCTTTCTTT
few	12	TRBV18	TRBJ2-5	NA	CASHPLQETQYF	TGTGCCAGCCATCCCCTACAAGAGACCCAGTACTTC
few	16	TRBV18	TRBJ1-5	NA	CASSPGPGEVGQPQHF	TGTGCCAGCTCACCAGGGCCGGGGGAAGTGGGTCAGCCCCAGCATTTT
once	13	TRBV18	TRBJ1-1	TRBD1	CASSPPDRASAFF	TGTGCCAGCTCACCACCGGACAGGGCGTCAGCTTTCTTT
NA	15	TRBV7-2	TRBJ2-7	NA	CASSLDQGYSYEQYF	TGTGCCAGCAGCTTAGACCAGGGCTACTCCTACGAGCAGTACTTC
NA	12	TRBV6-6	TRBJ1-2	NA	CATYFIPYGYTF	TGTGCCACCTACTTCATCCCCTATGGCTACACCTTC
NA	14	TRBV6-5	TRBJ1-4	TRBD1	CASSRQGGNEKLFF	TGTGCCAGCAGTAGACAGGGTGGTAATGAAAAACTGTTTTTT
NA	15	TRBV30	TRBJ2-7	TRBD1	CAWRVTGGGFYEQYF	TGTGCCTGGAGGGTCACAGGGGGCGGCTTCTACGAGCAGTACTTC
few	16	TRBV13	TRBJ2-4	NA	CASSVRGSAAKNIQYF	TGTGCCAGCAGTGTCAGGGGTAGCGCAGCCAAAAACATTCAGTACTTC